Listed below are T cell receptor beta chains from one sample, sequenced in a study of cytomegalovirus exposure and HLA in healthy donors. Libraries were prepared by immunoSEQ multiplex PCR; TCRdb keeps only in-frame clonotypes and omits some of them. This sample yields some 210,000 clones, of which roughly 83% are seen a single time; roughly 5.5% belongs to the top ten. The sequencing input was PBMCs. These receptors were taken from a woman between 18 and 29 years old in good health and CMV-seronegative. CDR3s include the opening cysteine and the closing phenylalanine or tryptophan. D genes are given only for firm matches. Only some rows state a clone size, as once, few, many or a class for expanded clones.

TGTGCCAGCAGCCAAGATACAGGGGGGCCTGCAAATGAGCAGTTCTTC CASSQDTGGPANEQFF TRBJ2-1 few TRBD1 TRBV4-2
TGTGCCAGCAGCTTTGCGTTTCAGGGGGCCAATCAGCCCCAGCATTTT CASSFAFQGANQPQHF TRBJ1-5 - TRBD1 TRBV7-2
TGTGCCAGCAGCTTAGTAAGCGGGGGGAATCAGCCCCAGCATTTT CASSLVSGGNQPQHF TRBJ1-5 - - TRBV7-8
TGTGCCAGCAGCTTAGATCGTGTAGGACAGGGTAGTGTAGCTTTCTTT CASSLDRVGQGSVAFF TRBJ1-1 - TRBD1 TRBV11-2
TGTGCCAGCATCACAAGGACAGCAAACACTGAAGCTTTCTTT CASITRTANTEAFF TRBJ1-1 - - TRBV2
TGTGCCAGCAGTGTAGGCCGGGACAGGGCAGATGGCTACACCTTC CASSVGRDRADGYTF TRBJ1-2 - TRBD1 TRBV27
TGTGCCAGCAGTTTAGGAGGCGGGCTCGAGCAGTACTTC CASSLGGGLEQYF TRBJ2-7 - - TRBV27
TGTGCCAGCAGTTTAGCGGGATCGTACGAGCAGTACTTC CASSLAGSYEQYF TRBJ2-7 - - TRBV28
TGTGCCAGCAGCCTAGCGGGAACTAGCACAGATACGCAGTATTTT CASSLAGTSTDTQYF TRBJ2-3 - TRBD2 TRBV7-9
TGCGCCAGCAGCTTGGTTCCAGGGGGGTCCTACGAGCAGTACTTC CASSLVPGGSYEQYF TRBJ2-7 few - TRBV5-1
TGCGCCAGCAGCACTGAAGGGGGTGGGGCTTTTGGCTACACCTTC CASSTEGGGAFGYTF TRBJ1-2 - - TRBV5-1
TGTGCCAGCAGTCCGGTTAATGAAAAACTGTTTTTT CASSPVNEKLFF TRBJ1-4 - - TRBV28
TGTGCCAGCATCCCCCAGGGTCTCATGAACACTGAAGCTTTCTTT CASIPQGLMNTEAFF TRBJ1-1 once - TRBV2
TGCGCCAGCAGTGAAGACGGGGTACATCAGCCCCAGCATTTT CASSEDGVHQPQHF TRBJ1-5 few - TRBV5-1
TGTGCCAGCAGTTACTCGCACGGGAGAACTGAAGCTTTCTTT CASSYSHGRTEAFF TRBJ1-1 - - TRBV6-5
TGTGCCAGCAGTTGGAGGGATGACAATCAGCCCCAGCATTTT CASSWRDDNQPQHF TRBJ1-5 - - TRBV6-6
TGCGCCAGCAGCATCCGGGACACTAATGAAAAACTGTTTTTT CASSIRDTNEKLFF TRBJ1-4 few - TRBV5-1
TGTGCCAGCACCGTGGACAGGGGCAACTATGGCTACACCTTC CASTVDRGNYGYTF TRBJ1-2 - TRBD1 TRBV6-1
TGTGCCAGCAGTTACTCGAGAGCCTTGAACACTGAAGCTTTCTTT CASSYSRALNTEAFF TRBJ1-1 - - TRBV6-5
TGTGCCGTAAACCTTGGACAGAATCAGCCCCAGCATTTT CAVNLGQNQPQHF TRBJ1-5 - - TRBV30
TGTGCCAGCAGTCCGGGGGCAACCACAGATACGCAGTATTTT CASSPGATTDTQYF TRBJ2-3 - - TRBV2
TGTGCCAGCAGCCCCCCAGTCTCTGGGGCCAACGTCCTGACTTTC CASSPPVSGANVLTF TRBJ2-6 - - TRBV7-9
TGTGCCAGCAGGATTGAAGAGACCCAGTACTTC CASRIEETQYF TRBJ2-5 - - TRBV2
TGTGCCAGCAGCTTAAGGGTGGCGAATGAGCAGTTCTTC CASSLRVANEQFF TRBJ2-1 - - TRBV11-3
TGTGCCAGCAGCCCGAGAGGAAGGGGCTCGGGGGCCAACGTCCTGACTTTC CASSPRGRGSGANVLTF TRBJ2-6 - - TRBV14
TGCGCCAGCAGCTTGGCCGTAGCGGGGCCCCAAGGGACCCAGTACTTC CASSLAVAGPQGTQYF TRBJ2-5 - TRBD2 TRBV5-1
TGCGCCAGCAGTCAATACAGGGACCGCATGAAGACCCAGTACTTC CASSQYRDRMKTQYF TRBJ2-5 - - TRBV23-1
TGTGCCAGCAGCTTACGGACAGGGGGCGCGGGCACAGATACGCAGTATTTT CASSLRTGGAGTDTQYF TRBJ2-3 - TRBD1 TRBV5-6
TGTGCCAGCAGTTTAGCGGGAGCTGACAATGAGCAGTTCTTC CASSLAGADNEQFF TRBJ2-1 - TRBD2 TRBV27
TGTGCCAGCGAGAGGGGCGACCCTAATGAAAAACTGTTTTTT CASERGDPNEKLFF TRBJ1-4 few - TRBV6-1
TGTGCCAGCAGTTACATGACAGAACATGGCTACACCTTC CASSYMTEHGYTF TRBJ1-2 once - TRBV6-6
TGTGCTAGTGGGCCAGGACAGGGGGCTTACTACGAGCAGTACTTC CASGPGQGAYYEQYF TRBJ2-7 - TRBD1 TRBV12-5
TGTGCCAGCAGCACCAGCGGGAGCTCCTACAATGAGCAGTTCTTC CASSTSGSSYNEQFF TRBJ2-1 - TRBD2 TRBV7-3
TGTGCCAGCTCACTTGACCCTCAGGGGGCGACACGAACAGATACGCAGTATTTT CASSLDPQGATRTDTQYF TRBJ2-3 - TRBD1 TRBV18
TGTGCCAGCAAGACAGGGGGCAACACCGGGGAGCTGTTTTTT CASKTGGNTGELFF TRBJ2-2 - TRBD1 TRBV7-3
TGTGCCAGCAGCCTCCCCCAGGGGACCGACACAGATACGCAGTATTTT CASSLPQGTDTDTQYF TRBJ2-3 - - TRBV9
TGTGCCAGCAGTGCGGGTAGCGGGAGTACAGATACGCAGTATTTT CASSAGSGSTDTQYF TRBJ2-3 few TRBD2 TRBV6-4
TGTGCCAGCGGCGCCGGGTACACTGAAGCTTTCTTT CASGAGYTEAFF TRBJ1-1 - - TRBV6-1
TGTGCCAGCAGCTTCCCGGGGGTAAATGAGCAGTTCTTC CASSFPGVNEQFF TRBJ2-1 few - TRBV7-6
TGTGCCTGGAGTGTACTGAAGGGGGGTACGAACACTGAAGCTTTCTTT CAWSVLKGGTNTEAFF TRBJ1-1 - - TRBV30
TGTGCCAGCCTTCCCGGACGAGGGGCGCGGAGCTATGGCTACACCTTC CASLPGRGARSYGYTF TRBJ1-2 - - TRBV28
TGTGCCAGCAGCCTAGGGACAGGGAATGATGAAGCTTTCTTT CASSLGTGNDEAFF TRBJ1-1 - TRBD1 TRBV7-9
TGTGCCAGCAGTGAAGGCCGCACAGGGGCAGAAACTGAAGCTTTCTTT CASSEGRTGAETEAFF TRBJ1-1 - TRBD1 TRBV6-1
TGTGCCTGGAGTACTCCACGGGACAGGGGAGGAACTGAAGCTTTCTTT CAWSTPRDRGGTEAFF TRBJ1-1 - TRBD1 TRBV30
TGTGCCAGCAGCCCCGGGACTAGCGAGCACAATGAGCAGTTCTTC CASSPGTSEHNEQFF TRBJ2-1 - TRBD2 TRBV28